This T cell receptor beta chain was sequenced in a study of T cells after yellow fever vaccination. General study points: The secondary response was weaker, and its peak arrived faster, on day 5 versus 15. FACS-sorted repertoires could harbor abundant contaminating bulk-population clonotypes.

TCRdb re-derived calls from the 5' RACE reads in MiXCR, one entry per CDR3 protein. This table holds roughly 500,000 distinct CDR3 sequences, approximately 21% found once. Trimming cost V 7 bases and J 7 bases, with 14 bases left between them. The CDR3 is 13 residues long. Only a few counts were recorded for this clonotype. Its antigen is currently unknown. This TCR derives from a man aged 25-45 years who received the YFV17D yellow fever vaccine. This chain links TRBV12-3 or TRBV12-4 with TRBJ2-4; D is unresolved. The specimen was PBMCs, collected 15 days after the yellow fever booster vaccination. CDR3 coding DNA: TGTGCCAGCACTCAAGAGGCCCCGAACATTCAGTACTTC. Residues: CASTQEAPNIQYF.